This T cell receptor beta chain emerged from a study of blood T cell repertoires in COVID-19. Libraries were prepared by immunoSEQ multiplex PCR; TCRdb keeps only in-frame clonotypes and omits some of them. The top ten hold roughly 14% of the sample, which has roughly 100,000 clones, around 83% seen once. This CDR3 contains 12 residues. The germline V and J ends were trimmed by 4 bases and 7 bases, with 10 bases remaining between them. Germline loops: CDR1 SGHKS, CDR2 YYEKEE (reference sequence). The chain employs TRBV5-5 and TRBJ2-3; D is perhaps TRBD1 (5 bases). The sample taken for sequencing was peripheral blood. The origin of this receptor is a woman older than 75 with acute or convalescent COVID-19. The DNA of the CDR3 is TGTGCCAGCAGCAGCACAGGTAATACGCAGTATTTT. Protein sequence: CASSSTGNTQYF.